The entry below gives a single T cell receptor beta chain sequence along with its context. This specimen comes from a study of shared clonotypes between healthy human individuals. The assay was immunoSEQ multiplex PCR, and TCRdb's table has in-frame clones only and misses some. This sample yields 2 million to 3 million clones, of which approximately 90% are seen a single time; over 0.12% belongs to the top ten. Germline V lookup: CDR1 MDHEN, CDR2 SYDVKM. The J segment lost 4 bases and the V segment lost 5 bases, leaving 5 bases of the junction unmatched. CDR3 size: 15 residues. Material: naive CD4+ T cells sorted from blood. Stated subset: CD45RA+ positively selected. The source of this sequence is a man between 18 and 29 years old in good health. The chain joins TRBV28 to TRBJ1-3, with 10 bases lining up with TRBD1. CDR3 sequence reads: CASSSGTGDGNTIYF. CDR3 nucleotides: TGTGCCAGCAGTAGCGGGACAGGGGACGGAAACACCATATATTTT.